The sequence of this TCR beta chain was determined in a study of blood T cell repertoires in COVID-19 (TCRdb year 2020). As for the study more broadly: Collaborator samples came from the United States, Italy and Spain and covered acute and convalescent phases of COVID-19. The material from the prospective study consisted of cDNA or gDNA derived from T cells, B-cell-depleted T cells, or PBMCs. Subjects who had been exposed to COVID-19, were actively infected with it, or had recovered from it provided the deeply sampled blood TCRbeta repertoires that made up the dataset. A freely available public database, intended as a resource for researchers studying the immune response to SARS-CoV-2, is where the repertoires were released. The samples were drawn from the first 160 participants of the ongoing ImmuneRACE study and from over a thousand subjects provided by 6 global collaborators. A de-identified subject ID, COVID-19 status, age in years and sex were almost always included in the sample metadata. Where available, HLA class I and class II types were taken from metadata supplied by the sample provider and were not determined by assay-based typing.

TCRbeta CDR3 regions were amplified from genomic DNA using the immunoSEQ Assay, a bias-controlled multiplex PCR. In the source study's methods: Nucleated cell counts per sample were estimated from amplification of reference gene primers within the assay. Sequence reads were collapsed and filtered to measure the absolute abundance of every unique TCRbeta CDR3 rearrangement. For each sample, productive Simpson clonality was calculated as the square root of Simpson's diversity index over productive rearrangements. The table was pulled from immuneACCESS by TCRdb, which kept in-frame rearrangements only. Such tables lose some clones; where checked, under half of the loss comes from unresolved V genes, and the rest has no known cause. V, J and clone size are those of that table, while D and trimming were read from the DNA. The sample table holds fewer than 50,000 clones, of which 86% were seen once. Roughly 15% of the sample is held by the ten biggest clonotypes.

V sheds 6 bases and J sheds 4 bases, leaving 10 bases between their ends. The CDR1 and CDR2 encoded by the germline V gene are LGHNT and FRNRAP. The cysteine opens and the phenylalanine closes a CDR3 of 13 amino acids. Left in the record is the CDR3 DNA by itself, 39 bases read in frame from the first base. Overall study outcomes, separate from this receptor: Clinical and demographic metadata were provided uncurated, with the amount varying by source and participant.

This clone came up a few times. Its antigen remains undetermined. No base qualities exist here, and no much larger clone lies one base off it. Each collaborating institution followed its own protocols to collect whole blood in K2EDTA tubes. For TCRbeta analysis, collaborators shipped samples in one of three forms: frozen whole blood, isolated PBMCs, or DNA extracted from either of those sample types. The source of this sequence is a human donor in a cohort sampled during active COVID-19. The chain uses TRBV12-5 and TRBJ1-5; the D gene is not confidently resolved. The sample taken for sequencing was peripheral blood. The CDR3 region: CASGRGANQPQHF. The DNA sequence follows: TGTGCTAGTGGCCGGGGAGCGAATCAGCCCCAGCATTTT.